The clone carrying this T cell receptor beta chain was detected only a few times. Its target is not known. Produced via immunoSEQ multiplex PCR; TCRdb's table is partial and in-frame only. Of 1,400 or so clones detected, about 79% appear once; the ten largest clones hold roughly 3%. Regarding time point: 2015-2016 season, 7 days after influenza vaccination. Donors with HIV/AIDS, active malignancy, immunomodulators or active illness were excluded. ICOS+CD38+ and ICOS-CD38- fractions were sorted from non-naive CD4+CXCR5+PD-1+ cells. This record comes from a study of follicular helper T cells after annual influenza vaccination. Study-wide points: Yearly vaccinations repeatedly recalled conserved clonotypes in ICOS+CD38+ cTfh.

This receptor was identified in an adult who received the influenza vaccine. The sequenced sample was CXCR5+ CD38+ circulating T follicular helper cells from blood, obtained 7 days after influenza vaccination. Subset: circulating Tfh, non-naive CD4+CXCR5+PD-1+ (ICOS+CD38+ or ICOS-CD38-).

CDR3 loop: CASSSMEGNSPLHF. The CDR3 DNA sequence: TGTGCCAGTAGTTCAATGGAAGGAAATTCACCCCTCCACTTT. The chain uses TRBV19 and TRBJ1-6; the D is unclear. Germline V CDR1 and CDR2: LNHDA, SQIVND (reference sequence). CDR3 size: 14 residues. V was shortened by 5 bases and J by 7 bases, with 12 bases between the two germline ends.